The rows below give T cell receptor beta chains drawn from one sample of a study of cytotoxic CD8 clonotypes in ibrutinib-treated CLL. Repertoires were generated with immunoSEQ multiplex PCR, while TCRdb's copy carries only in-frame clones and drops some. The top ten hold roughly 5.9% of the sample, which has roughly 200,000 clones, roughly 65% seen once. Source: PBMCs, taken after 12 months of ibrutinib treatment. The receptors here all came from a human donor with chronic lymphocytic leukemia. The CDR3 runs from the conserved cysteine through the conserved F or W. A D gene is named only where the DNA matches it firmly. Clone size is shown for a subset of rows, as once, few, many or a class of expanded clone.

CDR3aa,CDR3nt,v_gene,d_gene,j_gene,abundance
CASQRLGLGNQPQHF,TGTGCCAGTCAAAGGCTGGGCTTGGGCAATCAGCCCCAGCATTTT,TRBV19,-,TRBJ1-5,-
CASSIGGGSNQPQHF,TGTGCCAGTAGTATAGGTGGGGGGTCAAATCAGCCCCAGCATTTT,TRBV19,-,TRBJ1-5,once
CASSRGSGTQYF,TGTGCCAGTAGTAGGGGTAGCGGCACTCAGTACTTC,TRBV19,-,TRBJ2-7,-
CASSDGRDRVVIEQYF,TGTGCCAGCAGTGACGGCCGGGACAGGGTTGTAATCGAGCAGTACTTC,TRBV6-1,TRBD1,TRBJ2-7,-
CASSVTGNTEAFF,TGTGCCAGCAGCGTTACAGGAAATACTGAAGCTTTCTTT,TRBV9,-,TRBJ1-1,few
CASSYSSYSGNTIYF,TGTGCCAGCAGTTACTCGAGCTACTCTGGAAACACCATATATTTT,TRBV6-5,-,TRBJ1-3,-
CASSNRRAGAIGEQYF,TGTGCCAGCAGCAACCGGCGGGCAGGGGCTATAGGCGAGCAGTACTTC,TRBV7-2,-,TRBJ2-7,once
CASSPVRTEAFF,TGTGCCAGCAGTCCGGTTCGAACTGAAGCTTTCTTT,TRBV6-6,-,TRBJ1-1,once
CASSREGTGRYEQYF,TGTGCCAGCTCCCGAGAGGGGACAGGGAGGTACGAGCAGTACTTC,TRBV6-1,TRBD1,TRBJ2-7,-
CASRGIYEQYF,TGTGCCAGCAGAGGAATTTACGAGCAGTACTTC,TRBV27,-,TRBJ2-7,-
CASSPTSPMNTEAFF,TGTGCCAGCAGCCCGACATCACCTATGAACACTGAAGCTTTCTTT,TRBV9,-,TRBJ1-1,-
CASSSSRRGIYEQYF,TGTGCCAGCAGTTCCAGTAGGAGGGGTATTTACGAGCAGTACTTC,TRBV6-5,-,TRBJ2-7,-
CASSPEGGETQYF,TGTGCCAGCAGCCCTGAGGGTGGGGAGACCCAGTACTTC,TRBV7-9,-,TRBJ2-5,-
CASSTPRTRPSGELFF,TGTGCCAGCAGCACCCCCCGGACTAGACCTTCCGGGGAGCTGTTTTTT,TRBV7-9,TRBD2,TRBJ2-2,once
CASSFSSSSLVGQYF,TGTGCCAGCAGTTTTAGTTCATCCAGCCTGGTTGGGCAGTATTTT,TRBV27,-,TRBJ2-3,-
CASSKRLADYNEQFF,TGTGCCAGCAGCAAAAGACTAGCAGATTACAATGAGCAGTTCTTC,TRBV7-3,TRBD2,TRBJ2-1,-